A selection of T cell receptor beta chains follows, all from one sample in a study of blood T cell repertoires in COVID-19. Only in-frame clones appear in the TCRdb table, and some are missing; sequencing was by immunoSEQ multiplex PCR. The profile covers roughly 57,000 clones, with around 90% appearing a single time and roughly 15% taken by the ten largest. The sample comprised peripheral blood. These receptors all come from a man older than 75 with acute or convalescent COVID-19. CDR3s include the opening cysteine and the closing phenylalanine or tryptophan. A D gene is named only where the DNA matches it firmly. Not all rows give a size; the values are once, few, many and, for expanded clones, a class.

TRBJ2-3 | TRBD2 | TRBV6-1 | once | TGTGCCAGCAGTGAACCCCCCCCCACTAGCGGGGTGAGAGATACGCAGTATTTT | CASSEPPPTSGVRDTQYF
TRBJ1-5 | TRBD1 | TRBV2 | . | TGTGCCAGCAGTGAAGATACAGGGGGGTGGGAGCCCCAGCATTTT | CASSEDTGGWEPQHF
TRBJ2-3 | TRBD2 | TRBV5-6 | once | TGTGCCAGCACTGCGACTAGCGGGGACACAGATACGCAGTATTTT | CASTATSGDTDTQYF
TRBJ2-2 | TRBD2 | TRBV10-3 | once | TGTGCCATCGGGGGGACTAGCGCTTTCACCGGGGAGCTGTTTTTT | CAIGGTSAFTGELFF
TRBJ1-2 | . | TRBV2 | . | TGTGCCAGCAGTGGAGGGGATCAACAGGGAAACTATGGCTACACCTTC | CASSGGDQQGNYGYTF
TRBJ1-2 | TRBD1 | TRBV3-1/TRBV3-2 | once | TGTGCCAGCAGCCTAGAGGGGGCACGAGATGGCTACACCTTC | CASSLEGARDGYTF
TRBJ1-3 | TRBD1 | TRBV5-1 | . | TGCGCCAGCAGCCCCCGGGACAGGGCTGGAAACACCATATATTTT | CASSPRDRAGNTIYF
TRBJ1-2 | TRBD1 | TRBV10-3 | . | TGTGCCATCAGTGGACAGGGGCTGGACTATGGCTACACCTTC | CAISGQGLDYGYTF
TRBJ1-1 | . | TRBV6-5 | . | TGTGCCAGCAGAATCACAGGTATCGCTGAAGCTTTCTTT | CASRITGIAEAFF
TRBJ2-2 | TRBD2 | TRBV6-6 | . | TGTGCCAGCAGTCCCACCCCTCCCGGGGGGACCGGGGAGCTGTTTTTT | CASSPTPPGGTGELFF
TRBJ2-7 | TRBD1 | TRBV6-5 | . | TGTGCCAGCAGTTACACAGGGACAGGGGAGGTGTACTTC | CASSYTGTGEVYF
TRBJ1-3 | . | TRBV5-6 | . | TGTGCCAGCAGCTCTAACGGGATTCCTGGAAACACCATATATTTT | CASSSNGIPGNTIYF
TRBJ1-1 | . | TRBV10-3 | once | TGTGCCATCAGACAGCCGAACACTGAAGCTTTCTTT | CAIRQPNTEAFF
TRBJ2-5 | TRBD1 | TRBV5-4 | once | TGTGCCAGCAGCTTGGCCATGGCAGGGGGAGAGACCCAGTACTTC | CASSLAMAGGETQYF
TRBJ2-2 | TRBD2 | TRBV6-5 | once | TGTGCCAGCGACCTAGCGGGGTCCGGGGGGGAGCTGTTTTTT | CASDLAGSGGELFF
TRBJ2-3 | TRBD2 | TRBV5-4 | . | TGTGCCAGCAGACCTACTAGCGGGGGGGCCACAGATACGCAGTATTTT | CASRPTSGGATDTQYF
TRBJ1-5 | . | TRBV18 | . | TGTGCCAGCTCACCAACTAGGCAGAAGCCCCAGCATTTT | CASSPTRQKPQHF
TRBJ1-1 | . | TRBV7-9 | . | TGTGCCAGCAGCTTACCCCATACTGAAGCTTTCTTT | CASSLPHTEAFF
TRBJ2-1 | . | TRBV10-3 | . | TGTGCCATCAGTGACCCGGACAGAAATGAGCAGTTCTTC | CAISDPDRNEQFF